This T cell receptor (beta chain) was sequenced in a study of T-cell memory formation after mild COVID-19 (dated by TCRdb to the early 2020s). Concerning the study at large: TCR sequence clusters from the two donors were largely donor specific. The cohort comprised two young, previously healthy adult volunteers, one female and one male. Longitudinal TCRalpha and TCRbeta repertoire sequencing tracked T-cell clones expanding and contracting after mild COVID-19 in two donors. Summary of the overall study and its limitations: SARS-CoV-2 specificity was not confirmed for the second-wave clones peaking on day 37. Some responding clones were detected in pre-infection memory, which suggested that pre-existing cross-reactive memory T cells had joined the SARS-CoV-2 response. Contracting CD4+ clones were located mainly in the CM and EM memory subsets, whereas CD8+ clones were found to be enriched in EMRA. Clones that contracted from day 15 to 85 showed balanced CD4/CD8 phenotypes, whereas a second wave of clones that expanded from day 15 to 37 leaned towards CD4+. Only two mild cases were covered by the study, and larger cohorts that include severe cases with pre-infection samples were considered necessary.

Sequencing instrument: Illumina NovaSeq 6000. Using 5'RACE with constant-segment primers, TCRalpha and TCRbeta cDNA libraries were constructed, with sample barcodes and unique molecular identifiers added in the process. Trizol reagent was used to extract RNA from every sample. Amplification of the libraries took two PCR steps, and the second step added a second sample barcode plus Illumina TruSeq adapters. Libraries were sequenced on an Illumina NovaSeq with 2 x 150 bp paired-end reads. The original methods were these. The reads were demultiplexed and collapsed into UMI-guided consensus sequences using migec v1.2.7. Using mixcr v2.1.11, UMI consensuses were aligned to TRA and TRB V and J templates and then assembled into clonotypes. A clonotype was counted as expanded or contracted only when both edgeR and NoisET called the clonotype significant, with the noise models trained on biological replicates. For edgeR calls, a false discovery rate-adjusted p below 0.01 and a log2 fold-change threshold of 1 were applied. As an exploratory analysis of dynamics, max-normalized trajectories of the 1000 most abundant clonotypes were examined by PCA with hierarchical clustering. The CD4 or CD8 phenotype of responding clones was assigned using the separately sequenced CD4+ and CD8+ repertoires. TCRdb ran its own pipeline on the public reads, namely fastp trimming at Q25 and MiXCR clone calling, and kept in-frame beta chains. Rows merge per CDR3 protein into single entries with the most common DNA and genes. These V and J calls derive from TCRdb rather than the authors' analysis. This sample holds some 270,000 distinct CDR3 sequences; just over 15% were observed only once. The biggest ten clones account for 2.1% of the sample.

CDR1 and CDR2 are drawn from the germline V gene (reference sequence): SGHKS, YYEKEE. V ends up 0 bases short and J 10 bases short, with an unmatched junction base count of 14. From the cysteine up to the phenylalanine, the CDR3 has a length of 18 residues. Only the CDR3 region is kept as DNA, spanning 54 bases read in frame from base 1. Ficoll-Paque density gradient centrifugation was the method used to isolate PBMCs. On this clonotype: This receptor's antigen is unknown. No much larger clone is present one base from it, and per-base qualities are unavailable.

Recombination linked TRBV5-5 to TRBJ1-6, with 9 central nucleotides matching TRBD1. The receptor comes from an adult woman who had mild COVID-19 (a few samples of this study predate the infection). The sample titles of this study are shuffled in the database, so cell type and time point are left out; the donor was told from shared clones. Sequences were obtained from PBMCs or a T cell subset sorted from them (not recorded which). Read as DNA, the sequence is TGTGCCAGCAGCTTGGAATCTCCCGGGACAGGGTTCCGCTCACCCCTCCACTTT. Its product reads: CASSLESPGTGFRSPLHF.